This T cell receptor beta chain was identified in a study of CXCR3-negative and CXCR3-positive naive CD8 T cells. The CDR3 contains 12 residues. Germline V gene data show CDR1 as MNHEY and CDR2 as SVGEGT. UMI labels and 5' RACE were used to prepare the TRB cDNA libraries. TCRdb reanalyzed the 5' RACE reads, giving one entry per CDR3 protein sequence and no DNA. The sample includes about 43,000 distinct CDR3 sequences. The sequence came from a human donor in good health. Some clones in this sample may be carry-over from other donors' samples. Sequencing used memory CD8+ T cells from blood. This rearrangement joins TRBV6-2 or TRBV6-3 to TRBJ2-1. This chain's CDR3 is CASSLQVNEQFF.